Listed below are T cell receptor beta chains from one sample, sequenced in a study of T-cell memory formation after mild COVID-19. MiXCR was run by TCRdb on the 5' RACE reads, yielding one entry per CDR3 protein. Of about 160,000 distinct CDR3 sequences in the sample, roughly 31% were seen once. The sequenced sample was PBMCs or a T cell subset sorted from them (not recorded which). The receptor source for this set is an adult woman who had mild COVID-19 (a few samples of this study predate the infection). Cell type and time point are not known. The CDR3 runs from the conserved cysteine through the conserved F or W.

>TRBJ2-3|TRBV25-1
CASSEQGTSSDTQYF
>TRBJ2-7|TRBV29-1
CSVGQGDYEQYF
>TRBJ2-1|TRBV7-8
CASSLYGAGGEQFF
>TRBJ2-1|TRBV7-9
CASGPREGNEQFF
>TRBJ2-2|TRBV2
CACPGTENTGELFF
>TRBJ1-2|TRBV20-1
CSALGPPPVYGYTF
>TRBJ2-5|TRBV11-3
CASSPGPGETQYF
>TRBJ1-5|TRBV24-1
CATSDAGQGRLAQHF
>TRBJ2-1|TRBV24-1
CATSDFTGGGEQFF
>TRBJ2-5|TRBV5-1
CASSPAGTGVEETQYF
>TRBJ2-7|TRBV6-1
CASSQTGRSSEQYF
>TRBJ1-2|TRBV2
CATQGVTGYTF
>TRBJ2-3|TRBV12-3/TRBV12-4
CASSTRQPSGLAGEIDSTDTQYF
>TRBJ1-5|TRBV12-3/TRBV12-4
CASSSRGEGSPQHF
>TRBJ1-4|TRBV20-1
CSAPDRGMATNEKLFF
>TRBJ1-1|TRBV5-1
CASSLAAGGPNTEAFF
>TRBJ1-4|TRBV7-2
CASSLAPGGRNEKLFF
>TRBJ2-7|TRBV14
CASSPGTTFTPYEQYF
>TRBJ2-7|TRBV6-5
CASSYTGINYEQYF
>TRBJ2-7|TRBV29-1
CSVEGQAREQYF
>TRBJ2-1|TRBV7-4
CASTPGVRQIYNEQFF
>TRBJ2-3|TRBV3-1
CASDGGATDTQYF
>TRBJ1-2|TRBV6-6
CASSPGTGLNGYTF
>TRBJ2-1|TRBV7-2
CASSLGGQGWSEQFF
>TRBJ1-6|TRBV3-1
CASSPGQGVYNSPLHF
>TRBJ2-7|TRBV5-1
CASSLDGTGLYEQYF
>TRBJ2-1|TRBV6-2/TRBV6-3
CASRSSGNNYNEQFF
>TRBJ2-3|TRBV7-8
CASSLGGGRDTQYF
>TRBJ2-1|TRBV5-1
CASSRGNRDYGGSYNEQFF
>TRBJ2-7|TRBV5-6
CASSTLDSGGMYEQYF
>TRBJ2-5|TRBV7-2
CASSSGGVETQYF